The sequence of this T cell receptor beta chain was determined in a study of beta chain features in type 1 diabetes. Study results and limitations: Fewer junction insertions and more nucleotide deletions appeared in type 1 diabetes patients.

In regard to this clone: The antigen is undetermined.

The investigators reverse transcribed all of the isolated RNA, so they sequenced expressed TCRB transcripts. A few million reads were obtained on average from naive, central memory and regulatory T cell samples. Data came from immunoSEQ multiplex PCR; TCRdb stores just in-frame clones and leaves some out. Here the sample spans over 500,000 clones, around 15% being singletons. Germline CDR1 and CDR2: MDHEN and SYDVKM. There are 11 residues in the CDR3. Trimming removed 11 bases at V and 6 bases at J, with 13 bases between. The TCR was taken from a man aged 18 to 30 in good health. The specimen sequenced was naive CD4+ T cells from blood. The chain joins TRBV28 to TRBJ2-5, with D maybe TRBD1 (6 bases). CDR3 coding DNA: TGTGCCTCCGGGCAGGGGAAGACCCAGTACTTC. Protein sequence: CASGQGKTQYF.